This TCR beta chain originates from a study of cytomegalovirus exposure and HLA in healthy donors. Turning to the study itself: Earlier findings included 90 million to 120 million unique TCR beta sequences obtained from about 180 million T cells. Study results and caveats: In a later analysis, parvovirus B19, influenza, CMV and Epstein-Barr virus appeared linked to several top co-occurrence clusters. Being productive about 87% or about 30% of the time was typical of most TCR beta V segments in an earlier analysis. TCR beta V- and J-gene trimming was later associated with a missense DCLRE1C variant.

Use of 60 Vbeta and 13 Jbeta primers characterized the PCR. TCRdb's table, derived via immunoSEQ multiplex PCR, lists solely in-frame clones and lacks some. The top ten hold roughly 2.5% of the sample, which has over 75,000 clones, around 67% seen once. The table lists this clone with a few counts. The antigen is undetermined. The CDR3 totals 15 residues. The TCR was taken from a human donor in good health. V is TRBV7-5 and J is TRBJ1-5. TRBV7-5 is a documented pseudogene. Material for sequencing was PBMCs. CDR3 amino acids: CARSRGPGRRQPQHF. The CDR3 DNA reads TGTGCCAGAAGCCGAGGGCCAGGCCGGCGTCAGCCCCAGCATTTT.